This entry lists 13 T cell receptor beta chains sequenced from one sample in a study of T cell clones after liver transplantation. Profiling relied on immunoSEQ multiplex PCR, and the TCRdb table lists in-frame clones only, not all of them. The sample contains tens of thousands of clones, around 70% of which appear only once. This specimen consisted of CD4+ T cells from blood, obtained at the 15-month timepoint. These receptors all come from a human patient who received a liver transplant. The graft donor may be the source of some T cells.

The chain has TRBV18 and TRBJ2-7; maybe TRBD2 (6 bases). The germline V gene encodes CDR1 KGHSH and CDR2 LQKENI. V lost 5 bases to trimming and J lost 6 bases, with 14 bases between them. The CDR3 covers 13 residues. CDR3 sequence (DNA): TGTGCCAGCTCAGTTTCGGGAGTAAGCGAGCAGTACGTC. Translation gives CASSVSGVSEQYV.

This clone was seen a single time. The chain uses TRBV2 and TRBJ2-5; TRBD2 matches at 15 bases. V shed 5 bases, J shed 5 bases, and the junction held 12 bases outside the gene matches. The CDR3 totals 18 residues. From germline, CDR1 is SNHLY and CDR2 FYNNEI. CDR3 loop: CASSLTGTSGGPWETQYF. The DNA of the CDR3 is TGTGCCAGCAGTTTAACCGGGACTAGCGGGGGGCCATGGGAGACCCAGTACTTC.

The rearrangement joins TRBV7-8 to TRBJ2-5; TRBD2 matches at 8 bases. CDR1 is SGHVS, CDR2 FQNEAQ, per germline. The ends lost 2 bases at V and 5 bases at J; junction bases unmatched: 10. The CDR3 totals 16 residues. CDR3 coding DNA: TGTGCCAGCAGCTTACCCCGTCTAGCGGGTGGCGAGACCCAGTACTTC. This sequence encodes CASSLPRLAGGETQYF.

The V call is TRBV5-5, the J call TRBJ1-1; D is undetermined. Germline assignment: CDR1 SGHKS and CDR2 YYEKEE (reference sequence). Trimming cost V 0 bases and J 6 bases, with 9 bases left between them. The CDR3 length is 13 residues. CDR3 coding DNA: TGTGCCAGCAGCTTGGCCGATCAGGCTGAAGCTTTCTTT. Translating gives CASSLADQAEAFF.

This chain uses TRBV18 with TRBJ1-3; D unclear. V lost 4 bases to trimming and J lost 0 bases, with 13 bases between them. Germline V gene data show CDR1 as KGHSH and CDR2 as LQKENI. This CDR3 has 16 residues. CDR3 sequence (DNA): TGTGCCAGCTCACAAAGACCCAACGGCTCTGGAAACACCATATATTTT. As protein: CASSQRPNGSGNTIYF. The full variable domain, completed using reference TRBV18 and TRBJ1-3, is NAGVMQNPRHLVRRRGQEARLRCSPMKGHSHVYWYRQLPEEGLKFMVYLQKENIIDESGMPKERFSAEFPKEGPSILRIQQVVRGDSAAYFCASSQRPNGSGNTIYFGEGSWLTVV.

This clone was found a few times. The chain couples TRBV2 to TRBJ2-3; possibly TRBD2 for D (5 bases). The CDR3 consists of 16 residues. Germline V gene data show CDR1 as SNHLY and CDR2 as FYNNEI. V lost 3 bases, J lost 0 bases, and 13 bases lay in between. CDR3 sequence reads: CASSEVASTSTDTQYF. For the CDR3, the DNA is TGTGCCAGCAGTGAGGTGGCTAGCACTAGCACAGATACGCAGTATTTT.

The chain links TRBV5-6 to TRBJ1-4, with 7 bases fitting TRBD1. The CDR3 is 14 residues long. Germline V gene data show CDR1 as SGHDT and CDR2 as YYEEEE. The V gene end was trimmed by 3 bases and the J gene end by 7 bases; junction bases not matched to a gene: 6. CDR3 DNA sequence: TGTGCCAGCAGCTCCCAAGGGACAGCTGAAAAACTGTTTTTT. It yields the protein CASSSQGTAEKLFF.

A single count supports this clone. The CDR3, as DNA: TGTGCCAGCAGCGTAAAGTCAGGGGGGGACTATGGCTACACCTTC. This translates into CASSVKSGGDYGYTF. The chain is built from TRBV9 and TRBJ1-2; TRBD1 matches at 7 bases. The CDR3 covers 15 residues. V shed 1 base and J 3 bases; nucleotides not matched to a gene: 6. Germline CDR1 and CDR2: SGDLS and YYNGEE.

There are a few counts of this clone. The chain has TRBV7-8 and TRBJ2-7; 7 nucleotides match TRBD2. CDR1 is SGHVS, CDR2 FQNEAQ, per germline. J gave up 2 bases and V 6 bases, and 4 bases lay outside the gene matches. The CDR3 is 13 residues long. CDR3 sequence reads: CASSLGGTYEQYV. DNA for the CDR3: TGTGCCAGCAGTCTGGGAGGGACCTACGAGCAGTACGTC.

The sample holds a few counts of this clone. This chain links TRBV2 with TRBJ1-6; the D gene is possibly TRBD1 (5 bases). Germline CDR1 SNHLY, CDR2 FYNNEI. Trimming cost V 6 bases and J 8 bases, with 8 bases left between them. This CDR3 is built from 12 residues. The CDR3 region has the DNA TGTGCCAGCAGGGAACAGGATTCACCCCTCCACTTT. Its translation: CASREQDSPLHF.

This clone was picked up a small number of times. This chain uses TRBV13 with TRBJ2-1; TRBD2 aligns across 8 bases. There are 13 residues in the CDR3. J lost 8 bases, V lost 2 bases, and 2 bases had no gene match. Germline V gives CDR1 PRHDT, CDR2 FYEKMQ (reference sequence). CDR3 sequence: CASSLSRGDEQFF. The CDR3 bases are TGTGCCAGCAGCTTATCGCGGGGGGATGAGCAGTTCTTC.

J is TRBJ2-3 and V is TRBV7-2, with D possibly being TRBD1 (6 bases). The CDR3 runs to 18 residues. The germline V gene has CDR1 SGHTA and CDR2 FQGNSA. Trimming took 0 bases from V and 1 from J, leaving 17 bases between them. The DNA for the CDR3 is TGTGCCAGCAGCTTAGCGCTAATCAGGGGAGTGCGCACAGATACGCAGTATTTT. Its translation is CASSLALIRGVRTDTQYF. Full variable domain (outside the CDR3, taken from reference TRBV7-2 and TRBJ2-3): GAGVSQSPSNKVTEKGKDVELRCDPISGHTALYWYRQSLGQGLEFLIYFQGNSAPDKSGLPSDRFSAERTGGSVSTLTIQRTQQEDSAVYLCASSLALIRGVRTDTQYFGPGTRLTVL.

The CDR3 DNA reads TGTGCTAGTGGTTTGGTACTAATGTGGACTAGCGGGGTGGGCAATGAGCAGTTCTTC. This encodes CASGLVLMWTSGVGNEQFF. The J gene is TRBJ2-1, the V gene TRBV12-5; 12 bases are a match to TRBD2. The trim removed 0 bases at V and 6 bases at J, leaving 12 bases unmatched. The length of the CDR3 is 19 residues. CDR1 and CDR2 (germline): LGHNT, FRNRAP.